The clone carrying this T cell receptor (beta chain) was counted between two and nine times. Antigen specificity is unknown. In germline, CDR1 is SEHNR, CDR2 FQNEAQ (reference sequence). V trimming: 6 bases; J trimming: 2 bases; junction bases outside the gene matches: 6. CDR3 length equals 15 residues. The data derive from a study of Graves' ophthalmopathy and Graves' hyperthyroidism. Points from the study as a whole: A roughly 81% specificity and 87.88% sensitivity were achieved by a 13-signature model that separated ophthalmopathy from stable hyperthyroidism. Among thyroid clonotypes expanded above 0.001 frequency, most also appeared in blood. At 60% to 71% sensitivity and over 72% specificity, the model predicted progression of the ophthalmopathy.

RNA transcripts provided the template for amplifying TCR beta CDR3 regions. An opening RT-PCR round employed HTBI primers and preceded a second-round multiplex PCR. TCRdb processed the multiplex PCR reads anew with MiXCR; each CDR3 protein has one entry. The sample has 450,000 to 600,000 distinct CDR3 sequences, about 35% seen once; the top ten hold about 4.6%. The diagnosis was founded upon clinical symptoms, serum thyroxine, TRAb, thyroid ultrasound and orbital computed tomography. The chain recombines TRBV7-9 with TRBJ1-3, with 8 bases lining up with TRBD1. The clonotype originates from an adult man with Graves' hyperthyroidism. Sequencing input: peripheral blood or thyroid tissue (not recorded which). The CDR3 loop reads CASRSDRDTGNTIYF. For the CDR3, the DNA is TGTGCCAGCAGGTCGGACAGGGATACTGGAAACACCATATATTTT.